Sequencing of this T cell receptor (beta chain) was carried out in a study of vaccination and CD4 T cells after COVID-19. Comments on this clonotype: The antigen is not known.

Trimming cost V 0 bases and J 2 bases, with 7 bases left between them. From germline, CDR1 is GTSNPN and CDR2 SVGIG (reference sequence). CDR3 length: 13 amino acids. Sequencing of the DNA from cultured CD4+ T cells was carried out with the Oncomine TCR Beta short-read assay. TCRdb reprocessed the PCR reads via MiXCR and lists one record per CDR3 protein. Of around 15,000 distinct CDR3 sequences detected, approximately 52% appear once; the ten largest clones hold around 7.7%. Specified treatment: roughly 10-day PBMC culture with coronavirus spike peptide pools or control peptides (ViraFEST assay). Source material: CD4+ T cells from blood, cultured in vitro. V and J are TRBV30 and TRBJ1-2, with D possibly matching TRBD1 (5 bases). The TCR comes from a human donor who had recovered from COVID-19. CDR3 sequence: CAWSVGENYGYTF. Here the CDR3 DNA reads TGTGCCTGGAGTGTAGGGGAGAACTATGGCTACACCTTC.